This record concerns one T cell receptor (beta chain) sequence. It lacks a known antigen. The input lacks base qualities; no much larger clone sits a single base away. The data belong to a study of control samples from healthy donors and cancer patients (TCRdb year 2020). Preparation of the library involved the immunoSEQ multiplex PCR assay. Not all clones reach the TCRdb copy of this immuneACCESS table, which keeps in-frame sequences only. Checked studies attribute under half of the gap to unresolved V genes and leave the rest unexplained. In this sample the table shows about 140,000 clones, approximately 92% of which occur a single time. In total, the top ten clones hold about 11% of the sample. This sequence originates from a man aged 25 to 40 in good health. The sample taken for sequencing was blood.

The DNA sequence is as follows: TGTGCCAGCAGTGACCGAGGCCTGGGGGCCCATGAGCAGTTCTTC. Its translation reads: CASSDRGLGAHEQFF. The chain uses TRBV2 and TRBJ2-1, and perhaps TRBD1 as D gene, on 6 matching bases. The CDR3, cysteine through phenylalanine, is 15 amino acids long. This entry keeps only the CDR3 DNA: 45 bases, framed from base 1. The germline V gene provides CDR1 SNHLY and CDR2 FYNNEI. A distance of 17 bases separates the germline ends of V and J, which lose 3 bases and 8 bases respectively.